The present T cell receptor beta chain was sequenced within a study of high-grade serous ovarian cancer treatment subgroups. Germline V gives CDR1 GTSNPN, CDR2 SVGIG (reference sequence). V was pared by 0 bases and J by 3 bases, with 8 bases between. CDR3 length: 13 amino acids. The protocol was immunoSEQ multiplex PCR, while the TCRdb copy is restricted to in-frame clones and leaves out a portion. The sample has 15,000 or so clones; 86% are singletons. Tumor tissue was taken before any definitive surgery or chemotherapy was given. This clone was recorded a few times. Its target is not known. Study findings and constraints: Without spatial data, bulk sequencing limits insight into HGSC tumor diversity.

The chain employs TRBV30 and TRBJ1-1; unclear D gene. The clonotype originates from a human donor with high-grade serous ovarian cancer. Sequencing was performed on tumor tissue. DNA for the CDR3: TGTGCCTGGAGTGTGTCCGGCGACACTGAAGCTTTCTTT. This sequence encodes CAWSVSGDTEAFF. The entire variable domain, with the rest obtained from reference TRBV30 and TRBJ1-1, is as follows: SQTIHQWPATLVQPVGSPLSLECTVEGTSNPNLYWYRQAAGRGLQLLFYSVGIGQISSEVPQNLSASRPQDRQFILSSKKLLLSDSGFYLCAWSVSGDTEAFFGQGTRLTVV.